This T cell receptor beta chain was found in a study of T cells in narcolepsy. Looking at the study overall: Patients with NT1 or NT2 and healthy control donors were enrolled. General observations from the study: Reportedly, autoreactive clonotypes were serially detected in patients' blood but not controls'. Same-patient CSF and blood CD4+ T cell clonotypes included HCRT-specific and TRIB2-specific autoreactive ones.

Assay: immunoSEQ multiplex PCR; the TCRdb copy retains only in-frame clones and omits some. This table has approximately 30,000 clones, around 82% appearing once. This clone came up a few times. The antigen remains unidentified. Per germline, CDR1 LGHNA and CDR2 YNFKEQ. The J segment lost 8 bases and the V segment lost 4 bases, leaving 11 bases of the junction unmatched. There are 15 residues in the CDR3. Sequences were obtained from CD45RA- memory CD4+ T cells from PBMCs. The chain combines TRBV4-2 with TRBJ1-3; 7 bases map to TRBD1. The receptor comes from a human donor with narcolepsy. The CDR3 DNA sequence: TGTGCCAGCAGCCCGGGACAGAACTACGAGGACACCATATATTTT. Protein: CASSPGQNYEDTIYF.